A single sample gave rise to the 26 T cell receptor beta chains below, sequenced in a study of CXCR3-negative and CXCR3-positive naive CD8 T cells. The method, 5' RACE with UMI labels, was used to prepare the TRB cDNA libraries. TCRdb re-called the 5' RACE reads, yielding one record per CDR3 amino acid sequence without DNA. Reported are 43,000 or so distinct CDR3 sequences; the ten largest clones contain about 10%. Material for sequencing was memory CD8+ T cells from blood. The receptors were gathered from a human donor in good health. Some clones in this sample may be carry-over from other donors' samples.

The chain is built from TRBV6-5 and TRBJ1-1. Germline V gives CDR1 MNHEY, CDR2 SVGAGI. The CDR3 totals 13 residues. CDR3 residues: CASSLSVNTEAFF.

The chain's CDR3 is CASSPYTQGARWLFF. The chain uses TRBV28 and TRBJ2-2; TCRdb outputs TRBD1, but without DNA this stays unchecked. Germline lookup yields CDR1 MDHEN and CDR2 SYDVKM. This CDR3 comprises 15 residues.

The chain links TRBV15 to TRBJ2-7; TCRdb indicates TRBD1, and absent DNA this call remains unverified. CDR3 length: 15 amino acids. Germline CDR1 is LNHNV and CDR2 is YYDKDF (reference sequence). This CDR3 reads CATSRDRTGGYEQYF.

V usage is TRBV3-1 and J usage is TRBJ1-5; TCRdb returns TRBD1, unconfirmable since there is no DNA. The germline V gene has CDR1 LGHDT and CDR2 YNNKEL (reference sequence). The CDR3 totals 19 residues. The CDR3 here is CASSLAGSGSERPEQPQHF.

The chain carries TRBV12-3 or TRBV12-4 and TRBJ1-2. The CDR3 extends over 12 amino acids. This CDR3 reads CASSLMEGGYTF.

The chain links TRBV20-1 to TRBJ2-7; TCRdb's assignment of TRBD2 cannot be checked, as there is no DNA. CDR1 and CDR2 (germline): DFQATT, SNEGSKA (reference sequence). This CDR3 is built from 12 residues. CDR3 sequence: CSASLAEYEQYF.

The J gene is TRBJ2-7, the V gene TRBV7-2; the TCRdb call, TRBD1, lacks DNA for checking. This CDR3 has 15 residues. Per germline, CDR1 SGHTA and CDR2 FQGNSA. The CDR3 is CASSLGPDTGYEQYF.

This chain uses TRBV7-8 with TRBJ2-2; lacking DNA, the TRBD2 call made by TCRdb goes unchecked. This CDR3 is 18 amino acids long. The V gene's germline CDR1 is SGHVS and CDR2 FQNEAQ. The CDR3 loop reads CASSITGLAGGYPGELFF.

The chain recombines TRBV4-2 with TRBJ2-1; the D call of TRBD1 rests on TCRdb alone, since no DNA is present to check it. Germline CDR1 reads LGHNA; CDR2 reads YNFKEQ. The CDR3 consists of 17 residues. The CDR3 sequence is CASSHIIGLPRGNEQFF.

This chain links TRBV6-4 with TRBJ2-1; without DNA, the TCRdb call of TRBD2 cannot be checked. Germline V gives CDR1 MRHNA, CDR2 SNTAGT. CDR3 length: 17 amino acids. The CDR3 loop reads CASSDSGGGAGIDEQFF.

This chain connects TRBV11-3 to TRBJ2-3; TCRdb gives TRBD1 as the D gene, but with no DNA this cannot be confirmed. Germline values: CDR1 SGHNT, CDR2 YENEEA. This CDR3 spans 13 amino acids. The CDR3 sequence: CASSFPVADTQYF.

The chain carries TRBV2 and TRBJ2-7; TCRdb designates TRBD1, a call that cannot be tested without DNA. This CDR3 contains 14 residues. Germline V gene data show CDR1 as SNHLY and CDR2 as FYNNEI. This CDR3 reads CASSDRGLPYEQYF.

According to its frequency, this clonotype is medium-sized. V is TRBV12-3 or TRBV12-4 and J is TRBJ2-3; TCRdb's D call of TRBD2 is untestable without DNA. This CDR3 has 12 residues. This chain's CDR3 is CASTQLGDTQYF.

Its frequency marks this clonotype as medium-sized. This chain links TRBV27 with TRBJ1-1; TCRdb calls TRBD1, which cannot be checked without DNA. In germline, CDR1 is MNHEY, CDR2 SMNVEV (reference sequence). The CDR3 totals 13 residues. The chain's CDR3 is CASGDRGNTEAFF.

The chain links TRBV20-1 to TRBJ2-7; there is no DNA to check the TCRdb D call of TRBD2. Germline CDR1 DFQATT, CDR2 SNEGSKA (reference sequence). The CDR3 contains 14 residues. The chain's CDR3 is CSASPRSLPYEQYF.

This chain's CDR3 is CASSQASETAYEQYF. The rearrangement joins TRBV3-1 to TRBJ2-7; TCRdb proposes TRBD1, but this gene call is untestable without DNA. The CDR3 spans 15 residues. Per germline, CDR1 LGHDT and CDR2 YNNKEL (reference sequence).

V usage is TRBV11-2 and J usage is TRBJ2-4; TCRdb returns TRBD1, unconfirmable since there is no DNA. The CDR3 contains 15 residues. CDR1 and CDR2 from the germline V gene are SGHAT and FQNNGV. The chain's CDR3 is CASSSSYGRDASGNF.

The rearrangement joins TRBV29-1 to TRBJ2-1. Germline CDR1 SQVTM, CDR2 ANQGSEA. The length of the CDR3 is 15 residues. CDR3 loop: CSALKSENSYNEQFF.

CDR3 loop: CSVEQGTSYEQYF. The V and J genes are TRBV29-1 and TRBJ2-7. This CDR3 has 13 residues. In germline, CDR1 is SQVTM, CDR2 ANQGSEA.

The V call is TRBV14, the J call TRBJ1-2; TCRdb returns TRBD1, unconfirmable since there is no DNA. The length of the CDR3 is 14 residues. Germline V gene sequence: CDR1 SGHDN, CDR2 FVKESK. The CDR3 is CASSFTGVNYGYTF.

The chain is built from TRBV20-1 and TRBJ2-3; absent DNA, TCRdb's TRBD2 call cannot be checked. The CDR3 has 17 amino acids. Germline V gene lookup returns CDR1 DFQATT and CDR2 SNEGSKA (reference sequence). This chain's CDR3 is CSAMERERALEPDTQYF.

J is TRBJ2-2 and V is TRBV7-6; TCRdb proposes TRBD1, but this gene call is untestable without DNA. The germline CDR1 and CDR2 sequences are SGHVS and FNYEAQ. The CDR3 has 11 residues. The CDR3 here is CASSQGGELFF. The full variable domain, its missing parts supplied by reference TRBV7-6 and TRBJ2-2, is GAGVSQSPRYKVTKRGQDVALRCDPISGHVSLYWYRQALGQGPEFLTYFNYEAQQDKSGLPNDRFSAERPEGSISTLTIQRTEQRDSAMYRCASSQGGELFFGEGSRLTVL.

The chain combines TRBV13 with TRBJ1-2; the TRBD1 assignment by TCRdb is unverifiable without DNA. This CDR3 has 17 amino acids. CDR1 is PRHDT, CDR2 FYEKMQ, per germline (reference sequence). The CDR3 protein is CASSLEYRGPEDYGYTF.

The chain joins TRBV3-1 to TRBJ2-1; TCRdb returns TRBD2, unconfirmable since there is no DNA. The CDR3 runs to 15 residues. Germline V lookup: CDR1 LGHDT, CDR2 YNNKEL (reference sequence). This CDR3 reads CASSLPSGAYNEQFF.

This rearrangement joins TRBV4-3 to TRBJ2-2; TCRdb designates TRBD1, a call that cannot be tested without DNA. CDR1 is LGHNA, CDR2 YSLEER, per germline. This CDR3 region has 16 residues. CDR3 amino acids: CASSQESGHNTGELFF.

This chain joins TRBV5-6 and TRBJ2-1; the TCRdb call, TRBD1, lacks DNA for checking. The germline CDR1 and CDR2 sequences are SGHDT and YYEEEE. The CDR3 consists of 15 residues. This chain's CDR3 is CASSALRGEYNEQFF.